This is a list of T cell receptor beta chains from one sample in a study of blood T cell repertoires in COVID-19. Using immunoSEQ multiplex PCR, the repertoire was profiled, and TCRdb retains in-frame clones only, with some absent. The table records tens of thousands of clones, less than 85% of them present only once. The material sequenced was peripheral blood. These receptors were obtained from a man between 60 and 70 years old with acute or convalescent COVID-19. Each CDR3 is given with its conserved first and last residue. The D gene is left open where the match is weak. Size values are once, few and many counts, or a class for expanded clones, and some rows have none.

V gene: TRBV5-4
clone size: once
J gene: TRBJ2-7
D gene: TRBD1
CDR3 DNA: TGTGCCAGCAGCCGGGACAGGGCCAGTTCCTACGAGCAGTACTTC
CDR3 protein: CASSRDRASSYEQYF

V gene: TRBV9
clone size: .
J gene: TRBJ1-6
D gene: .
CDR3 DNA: TGTGCCAGCAGCGTCGGAGGGGAGAATTCACCCCTCCATTTT
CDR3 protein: CASSVGGENSPLHF

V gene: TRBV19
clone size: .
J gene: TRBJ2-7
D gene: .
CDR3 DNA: TGTGCCAGTAGTACCTCTGCGGGGTCCCCCTCGGGCTACGAGCAGTACTTC
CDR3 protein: CASSTSAGSPSGYEQYF

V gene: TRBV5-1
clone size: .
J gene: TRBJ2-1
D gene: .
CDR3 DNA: TGCGCCAGCAGGGGAATAACAGGTGAATACAATGAGCAGTTCTTC
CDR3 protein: CASRGITGEYNEQFF

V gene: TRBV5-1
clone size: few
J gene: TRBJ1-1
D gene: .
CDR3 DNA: TGCGCCAGCAAGCAGGGTGGAAACACTGAAGCTTTCTTT
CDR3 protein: CASKQGGNTEAFF

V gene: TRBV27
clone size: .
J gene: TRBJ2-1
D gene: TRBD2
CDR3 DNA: TGTGCCAGCAGTCTAGCGGGAGGGTTCTCGTGGTCCTACAATGAGCAGTTCTTC
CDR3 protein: CASSLAGGFSWSYNEQFF

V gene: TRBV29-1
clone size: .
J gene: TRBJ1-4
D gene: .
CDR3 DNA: TGCAGCGGCGGGGCGAATAATGAAAAACTGTTTTTT
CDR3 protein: CSGGANNEKLFF

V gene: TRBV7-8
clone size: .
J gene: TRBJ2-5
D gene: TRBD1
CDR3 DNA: TGTGCCAGCAGCTACGCCGGGACAGGTCGGGAGACCCAGTACTTC
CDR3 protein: CASSYAGTGRETQYF

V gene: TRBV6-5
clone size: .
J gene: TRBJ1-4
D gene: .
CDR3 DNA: TGTGCCAGCGGCAGGGTTAGGGAAAAACTGTTTTTT
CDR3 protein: CASGRVREKLFF

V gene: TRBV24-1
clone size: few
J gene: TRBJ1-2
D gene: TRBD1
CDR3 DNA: TGTGCCACCCAGGGACAGGGGGAATACTATGGCTACACCTTC
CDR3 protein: CATQGQGEYYGYTF

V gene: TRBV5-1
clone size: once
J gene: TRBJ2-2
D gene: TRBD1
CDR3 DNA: TGCGCCGGAAGAGAGGGGGCGCGAACCGGGGAGCTGTTTTTT
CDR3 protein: CAGREGARTGELFF

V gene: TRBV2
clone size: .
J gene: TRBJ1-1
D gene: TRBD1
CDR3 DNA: TGTGCCAGCCGGGACAGATGGGTGAAACCTGAAGCTTTCTTT
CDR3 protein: CASRDRWVKPEAFF

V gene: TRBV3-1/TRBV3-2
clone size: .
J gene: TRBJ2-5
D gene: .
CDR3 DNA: TGTGCCAGCAGCCACCGGCGGAGACAAGAGACCCAGTACTTC
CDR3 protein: CASSHRRRQETQYF

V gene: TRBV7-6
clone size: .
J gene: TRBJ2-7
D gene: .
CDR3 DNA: TGTGCCAGCAGACGCGACAGCTCGCCTTCGGGCGAGCAGTACTTC
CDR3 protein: CASRRDSSPSGEQYF

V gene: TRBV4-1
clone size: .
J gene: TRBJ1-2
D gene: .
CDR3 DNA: TGCGCCAGCAGCCAAGATGGCGGGCAGTACTATGGCTGCACCTTC
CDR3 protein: CASSQDGGQYYGCTF

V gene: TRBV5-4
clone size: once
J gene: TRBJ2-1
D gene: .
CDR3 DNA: TGTGCCAGCAGCCGGGACTGGGACAATGAGCAGTTCTTC
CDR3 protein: CASSRDWDNEQFF

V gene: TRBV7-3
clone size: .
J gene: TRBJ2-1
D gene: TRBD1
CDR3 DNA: TGTGCCAGCAGCTTATTGGGACAGGGGGCGTATGAGCAGTTCTTC
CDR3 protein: CASSLLGQGAYEQFF

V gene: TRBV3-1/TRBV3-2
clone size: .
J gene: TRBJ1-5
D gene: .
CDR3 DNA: TGTGCCAGCAGCCGGGGGGTTTTTCAGCCCCAGCATTTT
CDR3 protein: CASSRGVFQPQHF

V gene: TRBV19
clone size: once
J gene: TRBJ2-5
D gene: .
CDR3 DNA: TGTGCCAGTGGGCGGGGGCCCCCAGAGACCCAGTACTTC
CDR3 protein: CASGRGPPETQYF

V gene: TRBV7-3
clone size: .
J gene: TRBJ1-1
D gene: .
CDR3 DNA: TGTGCCAGCAGCTTGATTGGGGCCCCGGGCACTGAAGCTTTCTTT
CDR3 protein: CASSLIGAPGTEAFF

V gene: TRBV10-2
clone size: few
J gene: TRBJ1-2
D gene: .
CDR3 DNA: TGCGCCAGCAGTGTACAACAGGGCCTCGGCTACACCTTC
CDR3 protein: CASSVQQGLGYTF

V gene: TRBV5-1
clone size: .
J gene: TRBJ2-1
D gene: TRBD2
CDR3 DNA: TGCGCCAGCAGCTTCACCCCGACTAGCGTATCCTACAATGAGCAGTTCTTC
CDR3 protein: CASSFTPTSVSYNEQFF

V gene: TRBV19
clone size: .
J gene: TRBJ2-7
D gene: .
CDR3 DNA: TGTGCCAGTAGCGAGTCGCGGGACAGCGAGCAGTACTTC
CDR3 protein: CASSESRDSEQYF

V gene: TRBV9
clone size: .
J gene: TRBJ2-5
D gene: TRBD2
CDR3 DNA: TGTGCCAGCAGCGTAGAGGCGGGACTAGCGGTACAAGAGACCCAGTACTTC
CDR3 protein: CASSVEAGLAVQETQYF

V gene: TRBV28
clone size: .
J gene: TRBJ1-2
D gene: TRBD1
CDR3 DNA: TGTGCAGTGTGGACCGGGACAGACTATGGCTACACCTTC
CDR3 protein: CAVWTGTDYGYTF

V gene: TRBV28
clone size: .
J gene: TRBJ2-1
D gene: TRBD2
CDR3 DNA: TGTGCCAGCAGTTTATCGGGACTAGCGGGAGCTAATATGCACAATGAGCAGTTCTTC
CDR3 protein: CASSLSGLAGANMHNEQFF

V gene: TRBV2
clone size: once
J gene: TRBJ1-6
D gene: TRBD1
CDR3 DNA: TGTGCCAGTACCGAGACAGGGGCAACTTATAATTCACCCCTCCACTTT
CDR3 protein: CASTETGATYNSPLHF

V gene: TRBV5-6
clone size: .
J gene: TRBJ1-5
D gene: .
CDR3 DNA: TGTGCCAGCAGCTACGACAGGAGCAATCAGCCCCAGCATTTT
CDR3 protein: CASSYDRSNQPQHF

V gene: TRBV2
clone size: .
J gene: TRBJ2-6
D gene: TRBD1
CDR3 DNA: TGTGCCAGCAACCGACAGGGACCCTCCGGGGCCAACGTCCTGACTTTC
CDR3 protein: CASNRQGPSGANVLTF

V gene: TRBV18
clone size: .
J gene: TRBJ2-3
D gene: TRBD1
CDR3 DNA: TGTGCCAGCTCACCAACATTGAGGACAGGGAGCACAGATACGCAGTATTTT
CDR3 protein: CASSPTLRTGSTDTQYF

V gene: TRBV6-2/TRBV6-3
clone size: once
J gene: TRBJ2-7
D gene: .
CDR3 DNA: TGTGCCAGCAGCCGGACACTACTCTACGAGCAGTACTTC
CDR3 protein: CASSRTLLYEQYF

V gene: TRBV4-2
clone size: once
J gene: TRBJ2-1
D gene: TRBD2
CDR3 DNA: TGTGCCAGCAGCCTAGTCATATCCCCCCTCTCCCAGGGAGGGCCCTACAATGAGCAGTTCTTC
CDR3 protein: CASSLVISPLSQGGPYNEQFF

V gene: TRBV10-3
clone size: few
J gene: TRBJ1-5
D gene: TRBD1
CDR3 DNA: TGTGCCATCAGTGAGGGACAGGTCTATAGCAATCAGCCCCAGCATTTT
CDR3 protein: CAISEGQVYSNQPQHF

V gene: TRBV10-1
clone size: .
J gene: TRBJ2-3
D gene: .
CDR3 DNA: TGCGCCAGCAGTGAGTCTATAATCGCGGGCACAGATACGCAGTATTTT
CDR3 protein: CASSESIIAGTDTQYF